This TCR beta chain stems from a study of beta chain features in type 1 diabetes. Overall study results and limits: VDJ junctions from type 1 diabetes patients carried fewer insertions and larger deletions.

Concerning this clone: The target antigen is unknown.

As every portion of the isolated RNA was reverse transcribed, the sequencing read expressed TCRB transcripts. Data came from immunoSEQ multiplex PCR; TCRdb stores just in-frame clones and leaves some out. The sample holds 40,000 to 45,000 clones, about 52% seen once. The CDR3 is made up of 15 amino acids. V lost 3 bases, J lost 5 bases, and 10 bases stayed unmatched. Germline CDR1 KGHSH, CDR2 LQKENI. The receptor's source is a woman younger than 35 in good health. This chain joins TRBV18 and TRBJ2-7; 7 bases match TRBD2. The material sequenced was central memory CD4+ T cells from blood. The CDR3 nucleotides read TGTGCCAGCTCACCCCCTATGAGCGGGGCGAACGAGCAGTACTTC. It codes for CASSPPMSGANEQYF.